Below, one TCR beta chain is given with its context. Researchers ran the PCR with 60 Vbeta and 13 Jbeta primers. Some clones are missing from TCRdb's copy, which holds only in-frame ones; the method was immunoSEQ multiplex PCR. The data contain approximately 140,000 clones, about two thirds of them singletons. The sample belongs to a study of cytomegalovirus exposure and HLA in healthy donors. After removal of 5 bases from V and 8 bases from J, the junction contained 9 bases not matched to a gene. The CDR3 length is 14 residues. CDR1 and CDR2 from the germline V gene are LNHDA and SQIVND (reference sequence).

The TCR originated in a human donor in good health. The V and J genes are TRBV19 and TRBJ2-3; 8 bases line up with TRBD1. Sample: PBMCs. DNA of the CDR3: TGTGCCAGTAGTGACCGGGACAGGTGGGGTACGCAGTATTTT. The encoded protein is CASSDRDRWGTQYF.